A selection of T cell receptor beta chains follows, all from one sample in a study of blood T cell repertoires in COVID-19. Only in-frame clones appear in the TCRdb table, and some are missing; sequencing was by immunoSEQ multiplex PCR. The sample holds over 130,000 clones, approximately 90% seen once. Material for sequencing was peripheral blood. The origin of the receptors is a human donor with COVID-19, enrolled during active disease. The donor label of this sample is uncertain. CDR3s leave out the opening cysteine and the closing phenylalanine or tryptophan. The size of a clone is reported for some rows only, either as once, few or many, or as a class for expanded clones.

size	V	J	CDR3
-	TRBV10-1	TRBJ1-1	ASSVELNTEAF
-	TRBV7-2	TRBJ1-2	ASSSGGGYT
once	TRBV2	TRBJ2-3	ASSAGRIADTQY
-	TRBV15	TRBJ2-2	ATSNPGLNTGELF
-	TRBV5-1	TRBJ2-1	ASSIGHEPEQF
once	TRBV5-4	TRBJ2-3	ASSLAAGASTDTQY
-	TRBV12-3/TRBV12-4	TRBJ2-3	ASSDRVTQY
-	TRBV5-6	TRBJ1-3	ASSVTGAGNTIY
-	TRBV5-6	TRBJ2-7	ASSSYYEQY
-	TRBV2	TRBJ2-2	ASSETGGTGELF
-	TRBV6-5	TRBJ2-1	ATGGRGVRDEQF
-	TRBV5-1	TRBJ1-6	ASSFSGTGLGNNSPLH
-	TRBV7-3	TRBJ2-1	ASSFRGVSNEQF
-	TRBV6-5	TRBJ1-4	ASSYTYNEGDEKLF
few	TRBV5-1	TRBJ1-2	ASSPAHTGTAVIYGYT
-	TRBV29-1	TRBJ2-3	SVAPPGSTTDTQY
few	TRBV9	TRBJ2-3	ASSGTTSGTRDTQY
-	TRBV9	TRBJ2-2	ASSVGLAGGLTGELF
-	TRBV6-5	TRBJ1-5	AIGQGNQPQH
once	TRBV7-2	TRBJ2-1	ASSLVAGGYNEQF
-	TRBV19	TRBJ2-1	ASTPSGFYNEQF
-	TRBV5-1	TRBJ2-1	ASSIRQGGNEQF
-	TRBV19	TRBJ2-7	ASSIQGGYEQY
few	TRBV3-1/TRBV3-2	TRBJ2-3	ASSQRLVTDTQY
once	TRBV5-6	TRBJ2-7	ASSLTDAGSYEQY